Listed here are 10 T cell receptor beta chains from one sample, sequenced in a study of T cell responses to AZD1222 COVID-19 vaccine. TCRdb's copy holds only in-frame clones and misses some; the assay was immunoSEQ multiplex PCR. Here the sample spans more than 85,000 clones, around 76% being singletons. Sequenced material: peripheral blood, taken on day 0 of AZD1222 vaccination. The receptors derive from an adult in good health.

The chain is built from TRBV5-1 and TRBJ1-2, with D hard to call. Germline V CDR1 and CDR2: SGHRS, YFSETQ. V was pared by 3 bases and J by 4 bases, with 19 bases between. The CDR3 runs to 16 residues. CDR3 in amino acids: CASSSTNTRGPYGYTF. The CDR3 DNA reads TGCGCCAGCAGCTCGACTAATACCAGAGGCCCCTATGGCTACACCTTC.

The chain combines TRBV9 with TRBJ2-3, with a weak D call TRBD2 (5 bases). The CDR3 is 15 amino acids. Looked up from germline, CDR1 is SGDLS and CDR2 is YYNGEE. Between the trimmed V and J ends, which lost 0 bases and 4 bases, there was a span of 12 bases. The CDR3 here is CASSVATSRADTQYF. The DNA for the CDR3 is TGTGCCAGCAGCGTAGCTACTAGTAGGGCAGATACGCAGTATTTT.

The chain carries TRBV11-2 and TRBJ1-1, with 8 bases matching TRBD1. Germline CDR1 SGHAT, CDR2 FQNNGV. This CDR3 region has 17 residues. Trimming cost V 5 bases and J 1 base; bases outside gene matches: 12. The CDR3 region is CASSVNRGEGRNTEAFF. As DNA, the CDR3 is TGTGCCAGCAGCGTAAACAGGGGGGAGGGGAGGAACACTGAAGCTTTCTTT.

The chain joins TRBV11-1 to TRBJ2-1; 8 bases fit TRBD1. J gave up 7 bases and V 1 base, and 6 bases lay outside the gene matches. Per the germline V gene, CDR1 is SGHAT and CDR2 is FQDESV (reference sequence). CDR3 size: 15 residues. CDR3 in amino acids: CASSLVRGRRNEQFF. CDR3 DNA sequence: TGTGCCAGCAGCTTAGTCAGGGGGCGGAGGAATGAGCAGTTCTTC.

This clone was recorded only once. V is TRBV7-6 and J is TRBJ2-3; D gene unclear. Trimming removed 0 bases at V and 8 bases at J, with 15 bases between. The CDR3 is 15 residues long. Germline CDR1 SGHVS, CDR2 FNYEAQ. The DNA of the CDR3 is TGTGCCAGCAGCTTAGCGGGGTTTGGGTTAGGTACGCAGTATTTT. Translation gives CASSLAGFGLGTQYF.

This chain links TRBV5-5 with TRBJ2-2; TRBD2 agrees at 8 bases. V lost 0 bases, J lost 4 bases, and 5 bases stayed unmatched. This CDR3 region has 16 residues. Germline V lookup: CDR1 SGHKS, CDR2 YYEKEE (reference sequence). CDR3 protein: CASSLAGRGRTGELFF. The CDR3 bases are TGTGCCAGCAGCTTGGCCGGGAGGGGTCGCACCGGGGAGCTGTTTTTT.

This chain joins TRBV5-1 and TRBJ1-5, with TRBD1 as a possible D gene (5 bases). Per germline, CDR1 SGHRS and CDR2 YFSETQ. The V gene lost 0 bases and the J gene lost 7 bases, with 8 bases spanning the gap. The CDR3 extends over 13 amino acids. The CDR3: CASSLGGSQPQHF. CDR3 bases: TGCGCCAGCAGCTTGGGGGGGAGCCAGCCCCAGCATTTT.

The chain uses TRBV4-3 and TRBJ2-7; a possible D gene is TRBD1 (7 bases). The CDR3 is 15 amino acids. V lost 0 bases, J lost 4 bases, and 13 bases lay in between. CDR1 LGHNA and CDR2 YSLEER come from the germline V gene. As DNA, the CDR3 is TGCGCCAGCAGCCAAGAGCGGAGGGGGCTTTACGAGCAGTACTTC. This translates into CASSQERRGLYEQYF.

The chain carries TRBV20-1 and TRBJ1-1, with D hard to call. The ends were cut back, 6 bases at V and 7 bases at J, with 12 bases in the middle. This CDR3 has 11 residues. CDR1 and CDR2 from the germline V gene are DFQATT and SNEGSKA (reference sequence). CDR3 nucleotides: TGCAGTGCCGAACGGGATCTTGAAGCTTTCTTT. Its translation: CSAERDLEAFF.

The V call is TRBV3-1 (or the pseudogene TRBV3-2), the J call TRBJ2-4, with D hard to call. Trimming removed 3 bases at V and 9 bases at J, with 12 bases between. The CDR3 has 13 amino acids. Germline lookup yields CDR1 LGHDT and CDR2 YNNKEL (reference sequence). Here the CDR3 reads CASSHRVPAIQYF. The DNA for the CDR3 is TGTGCCAGCAGCCATCGGGTGCCTGCCATTCAGTACTTC.